The T cell receptor (beta chain) under discussion was sequenced for a study of shared clonotypes between healthy human individuals. TCRdb keeps only in-frame clones here, not all; method: immunoSEQ multiplex PCR. The sample includes about 1 million clones, about three quarters of them seen just once. A CD45RA-negative memory subset and a CD45RA+ naive subset were separated from the CD4+ cells. This sequence was found in a man between 18 and 29 years old in good health. Sequencing was done on a sample of memory CD4+ T cells sorted from blood. Subset denoted: CD45RA-negative fraction.

The CDR3 DNA reads as TGTGCCAGCAGTTACTCTTCCGCGACTAGCACAGATACGCAGTATTTT. Translated: CASSYSSATSTDTQYF. The chain couples TRBV6-6 to TRBJ2-3; D not resolved. With 0 bases removed from V and 0 bases from J, the gap between germline ends came to 10 bases. Germline CDR1 reads MNHNY; CDR2 reads SVGAGI (reference sequence). CDR3 length equals 16 residues.